The source of this TCR beta chain is a study of blood T cells in healthy people across ages. Overall study results and limits: TCR beta diversity correlated strongly with naive T cell percentage.

A sample-barcoded 5' primer and a J-beta primer mix were used in a second PCR of about 7 to 11 cycles. Each CDR3 protein gets one entry after TCRdb re-called the 5' RACE reads with MiXCR. Among 600,000 to 850,000 distinct CDR3 sequences listed, 25% were seen once. Turning to this clonotype: Its specificity is not known.

This sample was shared with a second study, whose subject was T cells of mothers and their children. This second report adds: Related mother-child pairs showed slightly higher but non-significant overlap than unrelated pairs.

What was sequenced was blood. This TCR was sampled from a boy between 10 and 17 years old in good health.

CDR3 sequence (DNA): TGTGCCAGCAGTTCCCCCGACAGGGGCTCCTACGAGCAGTACTTC. It encodes CASSSPDRGSYEQYF. V gene TRBV6-2 or TRBV6-3 combines with J gene TRBJ2-7; 8 positions match TRBD1. The CDR3 is 15 residues long. Per germline, CDR1 MNHEY and CDR2 SVGEGT. With 4 bases clipped from V and 0 bases from J, the junction kept 5 bases outside the gene matches.